This T cell receptor (beta chain) stems from a study of CD4+ T cells in melanoma. General study results and limits: CD8+ T cell, macrophage and B cell function reportedly correlated with neoantigen-specific CD4+ T cells. Diverse differentiation states were reported for melanoma neoantigen-specific CD4+ T cells.

Remarks on this clone: Its specificity is not known.

There are 17 residues in the CDR3. The repertoire was sequenced with immunoSEQ multiplex PCR; TCRdb's copy has only in-frame clones and lacks some. The sample carries 4,000 or so clones, roughly 72% recorded once. The receptor's source is a human donor with melanoma. Sequenced material: tumor tissue. The chain carries TRBV12-2 and TRBJ2-4; the table's D call, TRBD2, has no DNA check behind it. TRBV12-2 has pseudogene status. In nucleotides, the CDR3 is TGTGCAAGTCGCTTAGCAATGCTACCCAAGACGGGGGACATTCAGTACTTC. It is translated as CASRLAMLPKTGDIQYF.